A single sample is the source of the 23 T cell receptor beta chains below, sequenced in a study of CD8+CD57+ T cells in acquired aplastic anemia. According to the study, genomic DNA was the template for TCR beta VDJ and CDR3 profiling. From the reads, TCRdb called clonotypes with MiXCR, one entry per CDR3 protein. The sample shows fewer than 70,000 distinct CDR3 sequences, approximately 51% of them seen only once. The material sequenced was sorted CD4+, CD8+, or CD8+CD57+ T cells (not recorded which) from PBMCs. These TCRs come from a human donor in good health, serving as a control.

The J gene is TRBJ2-5, the V gene TRBV20-1, with 11 bases fitting TRBD2. J lost 0 bases, V lost 7 bases, and 10 bases had no gene match. CDR1 is DFQATT, CDR2 SNEGSKA, per germline (reference sequence). The CDR3 runs to 16 residues. The CDR3 bases are TGCAGTGAAGTCGTACTAGCGGGGGTGAACCAAGAGACCCAGTACTTC. Translated, it gives CSEVVLAGVNQETQYF.

This clonotype was observed a few times. The chain links TRBV15 to TRBJ2-1; 8 bases align to TRBD2. The CDR3 covers 13 residues. CDR1 is LNHNV, CDR2 YYDKDF, per germline (reference sequence). Trimming removed 9 bases from V and 10 bases from J; junction bases left unmatched: 11. The CDR3 coding sequence is TGTGCCACAGCGGGAGTTCGTGGGAGGGAGCAGTTCTTC. Protein product: CATAGVRGREQFF.

This clonotype was counted at least ten times. The J gene is TRBJ1-2, the V gene TRBV20-1; TRBD1 is a possible D gene (6 bases). Germline CDR1 is DFQATT and CDR2 is SNEGSKA (reference sequence). Trimming removed 6 bases at V and 7 bases at J, with 15 bases between. CDR3 length equals 12 residues. CDR3 nucleotide sequence: TGCAGTGCCGAGAGGACAGCAGGTGGCTACACCTTC. As protein: CSAERTAGGYTF.

This clonotype was observed a handful of times. V is TRBV7-6 and J is TRBJ2-7, with TRBD1 matching 8 bases. The CDR3 loop spans 12 amino acids. Germline CDR1 is SGHVS and CDR2 is FNYEAQ. Unmatched junction bases numbered 2, after V lost 5 bases and J lost 5 bases. The CDR3 loop reads CASSRDRNEQYF. The CDR3 region has the DNA TGTGCCAGCAGCCGGGACAGGAACGAGCAGTACTTC.

The CDR3 is CASSIVQGTGELFF. CDR3 bases: TGTGCCAGTAGTATAGTCCAGGGCACCGGGGAGCTGTTTTTT. This chain connects TRBV19 to TRBJ2-2; maybe TRBD1 (5 bases). Trimming removed 1 base at V and 4 bases at J, with 7 bases between. Germline CDR1 and CDR2: LNHDA and SQIVND (reference sequence). This CDR3 is built from 14 residues.

The rearrangement links TRBV6-4 to TRBJ2-3, with D tentatively TRBD1 (5 bases). The germline V gene has CDR1 MRHNA and CDR2 SNTAGT. The CDR3 length is 14 residues. Trimming took 4 bases from V and 6 from J, leaving 14 bases between them. As DNA, the CDR3 is TGTGCCAGCAGTGGGGGCGGTTCCGCGGATACGCAGTATTTT. Its protein is CASSGGGSADTQYF.

This clonotype was found many times. This chain links TRBV19 with TRBJ2-1, with D perhaps TRBD1 (5 bases). Germline V gene lookup returns CDR1 LNHDA and CDR2 SQIVND (reference sequence). V shed 0 bases and J shed 0 bases, with 9 bases lying between them. The CDR3 extends over 16 amino acids. The CDR3 spells CASSIDRGSSYNEQFF. CDR3 coding DNA: TGTGCCAGTAGTATAGATAGGGGCAGCTCCTACAATGAGCAGTTCTTC.

V and J are TRBV2 and TRBJ1-6; perhaps TRBD1 as D (5 bases). Germline values: CDR1 SNHLY, CDR2 FYNNEI. V gave up 3 bases and J gave up 5 bases, with 11 bases separating them. The CDR3 is 15 residues long. The CDR3 region is CASSEWQGDNSPLHF. CDR3 DNA: TGTGCCAGCAGTGAGTGGCAGGGTGATAATTCACCCCTCCACTTT.

This clonotype was seen more than once but under ten times. The rearrangement joins TRBV10-3 to TRBJ1-2; the match to TRBD1 covers 9 bases. Germline assignment: CDR1 ENHRY and CDR2 SYGVKD. This CDR3 spans 14 amino acids. The J segment lost 3 bases and the V segment lost 2 bases, leaving 1 base of the junction unmatched. This CDR3 is CAISETGGYYGYTF. The CDR3 nucleotides read TGTGCCATCAGTGAGACAGGGGGCTACTATGGCTACACCTTC.

The chain links TRBV19 to TRBJ1-6; no clear D. This CDR3 has 15 residues. The germline V gene encodes CDR1 LNHDA and CDR2 SQIVND (reference sequence). The V end lost 2 bases, the J end lost 6 bases, and 11 bases lay between the germline ends. The CDR3 loop reads CASSIQASPNSPLHF. The CDR3 DNA reads TGTGCCAGTAGTATACAGGCGTCCCCTAATTCACCCCTCCACTTT.

This clonotype was observed a handful of times. The chain couples TRBV2 to TRBJ1-6, with 7 bases aligning to TRBD1. V lost 8 bases and J lost 7; bases outside the gene matches: 5. The CDR3 contains 13 residues. Germline lookup yields CDR1 SNHLY and CDR2 FYNNEI. DNA for the CDR3: TGTGCCAGCTTGAGGGGGCTAAATTCACCCCTCCACTTT. The encoded protein is CASLRGLNSPLHF.

The V call is TRBV25-1, the J call TRBJ1-2; tentative D call: TRBD1 (6 bases). The germline V and J ends were trimmed by 0 bases and 6 bases, with 14 bases remaining between them. CDR3 length: 15 amino acids. Germline-derived CDR1 and CDR2 are MGHDK and SYGVNS. The CDR3: CASSEYEQGVNGYTF. CDR3 DNA sequence: TGTGCCAGCAGTGAATACGAACAGGGTGTTAATGGCTACACCTTC.

The chain combines TRBV24-1 with TRBJ1-1; TRBD1 aligns across 7 bases. After removal of 11 bases from V and 8 bases from J, the junction contained 13 bases not matched to a gene. Germline assignment: CDR1 KGHDR and CDR2 SFDVKD. This CDR3 is built from 13 residues. CDR3 nucleotides: TGTGCCAGCAGACAGACAGGGTGGGGGGAAGCTTTCTTT. Translated, it gives CASRQTGWGEAFF.

The chain combines TRBV13 with TRBJ2-1; possibly TRBD1 for D (6 bases). This CDR3 has 13 amino acids. With 5 bases removed from V and 10 bases from J, the gap between germline ends came to 15 bases. Looked up from germline, CDR1 is PRHDT and CDR2 is FYEKMQ (reference sequence). CDR3: CASSLTGSGEQFF. CDR3 sequence (DNA): TGTGCCAGCAGCCTAACAGGGTCGGGGGAGCAGTTCTTC.

The V and J genes are TRBV15 and TRBJ2-3; 10 nucleotides agree with TRBD2. This CDR3 has 16 residues. Germline V gene sequence: CDR1 LNHNV, CDR2 YYDKDF (reference sequence). V gave up 0 bases and J gave up 5 bases; unmatched junction bases: 5. The CDR3 sequence is CATSRESGGGKDTQYF. CDR3 sequence (DNA): TGTGCCACCAGCAGAGAGAGCGGGGGGGGTAAAGATACGCAGTATTTT. The full variable domain, with the rest looked up from reference TRBV15 and TRBJ2-3, is DAMVIQNPRYQVTQFGKPVTLSCSQTLNHNVMYWYQQKSSQAPKLLFHYYDKDFNNEADTPDNFQSRRPNTSFCFLDIRSPGLGDTAMYLCATSRESGGGKDTQYFGPGTRLTVL.

The V gene is TRBV29-1, the J gene TRBJ2-7; 7 bases agree with TRBD2. This CDR3 spans 9 amino acids. The trim removed 7 bases at V and 6 bases at J, leaving 0 bases unmatched. CDR1 is SQVTM and CDR2 is ANQGSEA in the germline V gene. The CDR3 DNA sequence: TGCAGCGGGGGGGGCGAGCAGTACTTC. Protein sequence: CSGGGEQYF.

This clonotype was detected many times. The chain links TRBV15 to TRBJ1-1, with D possibly being TRBD1 (5 bases). Trimming pared 3 bases from V and 1 base from J, leaving 15 bases between. Germline V gene lookup returns CDR1 LNHNV and CDR2 YYDKDF (reference sequence). CDR3 length: 16 residues. DNA for the CDR3: TGTGCCACCAGCAGGGGGGTGCAGGGTAAGAACACTGAAGCTTTCTTT. This codes for CATSRGVQGKNTEAFF.

V is TRBV7-9 and J is TRBJ2-3; TRBD1 matches at 8 bases. The CDR3 sequence is 13 residues long. CDR1 is SEHNR, CDR2 FQNEAQ, per germline (reference sequence). V lost 5 bases and J lost 4; bases outside the gene matches: 2. The CDR3 protein is CASSAGQADTQYF. CDR3 bases: TGTGCCAGCAGCGCGGGACAGGCAGATACGCAGTATTTT.

V and J are TRBV2 and TRBJ2-7; D possibly uses TRBD1 or TRBD2 (5 bases each). Trimming pared 7 bases from V and 6 bases from J, leaving 16 bases between. The CDR3 sequence is 13 residues long. CDR1 is SNHLY and CDR2 is FYNNEI in the germline V gene. CDR3 region: CASTTSRGPEQYF. The DNA for the CDR3 is TGTGCCAGCACAACATCCCGGGGCCCCGAGCAGTACTTC.

The chain carries TRBV7-2 and TRBJ1-1; D not resolved. There are 14 residues in the CDR3. Germline CDR1 reads SGHTA; CDR2 reads FQGNSA. Trimming cost V 0 bases and J 0 bases, with 5 bases left between them. Here the CDR3 reads CASSLASLNTEAFF. CDR3 DNA sequence: TGTGCCAGCAGCTTAGCTTCCTTGAACACTGAAGCTTTCTTT.

The chain combines TRBV14 with TRBJ2-3; D gene unclear. V gave up 3 bases and J gave up 4 bases, with 2 bases separating them. The CDR3 has 11 residues. From germline, CDR1 is SGHDN and CDR2 FVKESK. The CDR3: CASSHADTQYF. CDR3 DNA: TGTGCCAGCAGCCACGCAGATACGCAGTATTTT.

This clonotype came up many times. The chain joins TRBV5-1 to TRBJ2-2; 9 bases line up with TRBD2. CDR3 length equals 16 residues. The germline CDR1 and CDR2 sequences are SGHRS and YFSETQ. V was clipped by 5 bases and J by 2 bases; unmatched bases: 7. CDR3 DNA: TGCGCCAGCAGAATACTAGCGGGTCAAAACACCGGGGAGCTGTTTTTT. Translation gives CASRILAGQNTGELFF.

The V call is TRBV10-3, the J call TRBJ2-1; 7 bases are shared with TRBD2. The CDR3 is 14 amino acids. The trim removed 0 bases at V and 8 bases at J, leaving 4 bases unmatched. CDR1 ENHRY and CDR2 SYGVKD come from the germline V gene. The CDR3 DNA reads TGTGCCATCAGTGAGTCGGCTAGCGGCGATGAGCAGTTCTTC. Encoded protein: CAISESASGDEQFF.